This T cell receptor beta chain appears in the sequencing data of a study of CD8 T cells in ankylosing spondylitis. Findings and caveats of the study: Reported data indicate significant enrichment of disease-linked clones within matched ankylosing spondylitis synovial fluid. Blood of patients with ankylosing spondylitis appeared to be characterized by a TCR beta motif of eight highly homologous variants.

Construction of TCR beta libraries was performed using quantitative 5'-RACE with molecular barcodes. TCRdb processed the 5' RACE reads anew with MiXCR; each CDR3 protein has one entry. The sample contains more than 250,000 distinct CDR3 sequences, less than 9.5% of which appear only once. This clonotype was seen many times. Its antigen is not known. The J segment lost 2 bases and the V segment lost 1 base, leaving 11 bases of the junction unmatched. Germline loops: CDR1 DFQATT, CDR2 SNEGSKA (reference sequence). The CDR3 contains 16 residues. The V call is TRBV20-1, the J call TRBJ2-7; 7 bases map to TRBD2. Material: blood, either unsorted or a sorted T cell fraction (not recorded which). This TCR derives from a male donor with ankylosing spondylitis. CDR3 amino acids: CSARGLLAVPPYEQYF. DNA of the CDR3: TGCAGTGCTAGAGGGTTGCTAGCGGTACCTCCCTACGAGCAGTACTTC.